The 18 T cell receptor beta chains below all came from one sample that was sequenced in a study of blood T cell repertoires in COVID-19. Using immunoSEQ multiplex PCR, the repertoire was profiled, and TCRdb retains in-frame clones only, with some absent. The table records fewer than 110,000 clones, about 80% of them present only once. Material: peripheral blood. The receptors originated from a man between 65 and 85 years old with acute or convalescent COVID-19.

The J gene is TRBJ2-1, the V gene TRBV11-2, with 8 bases aligning to TRBD1. The J segment lost 7 bases and the V segment lost 5 bases, leaving 7 bases of the junction unmatched. The germline CDR1 and CDR2 sequences are SGHAT and FQNNGV. The CDR3 spans 14 residues. DNA for the CDR3: TGTGCCAGCAGCCCCTGGACAGGGCAGAATGAGCAGTTCTTC. Encoded protein: CASSPWTGQNEQFF.

CDR3 protein: CASSLAGNYEQYF. The CDR3 DNA reads TGTGCCAGCAGCTTGGCGGGGAACTACGAGCAGTACTTC. V and J are TRBV7-2 and TRBJ2-7, with D possibly TRBD2 on 6 matching bases. CDR3 length: 13 residues. Between the trimmed V and J ends, which lost 3 bases and 3 bases, there was a span of 9 bases. In germline, CDR1 is SGHTA, CDR2 FQGNSA.

In this sample, this clone turned up a few times. J is TRBJ2-1 and V is TRBV2, with 10 nucleotides matching TRBD1. CDR1 and CDR2 (germline): SNHLY, FYNNEI. V was pared by 6 bases and J by 2 bases, with 1 base of the junction left unmatched. The CDR3 runs to 14 residues. CDR3 nucleotides: TGTGCCAGCAGGGGGACAGGGGCCTACAATGAGCAGTTCTTC. It encodes CASRGTGAYNEQFF.

The V gene is TRBV27, the J gene TRBJ1-1, with 7 positions matching TRBD1. The CDR3 has 14 residues. The germline gives CDR1 MNHEY, CDR2 SMNVEV (reference sequence). Germline trimming cut 5 bases from V and 5 bases from J; bases unmatched to any gene: 8. The CDR3 sequence is CASSDLQGWTEAFF. The DNA of the CDR3 is TGTGCCAGCAGTGACCTACAGGGGTGGACTGAAGCTTTCTTT.

This chain connects TRBV9 to TRBJ2-1, with D possibly TRBD1 on 6 matching bases. Between the trimmed V and J ends, which lost 6 bases and 0 bases, there was a span of 16 bases. Germline V CDR1 and CDR2: SGDLS, YYNGEE. This CDR3 is built from 16 residues. The CDR3 here is CASTTGPPSSYNEQFF. DNA of the CDR3: TGTGCCAGCACCACAGGGCCCCCGAGCTCCTACAATGAGCAGTTCTTC. Full variable domain (remainder filled in from reference TRBV9 and TRBJ2-1): DSGVTQTPKHLITATGQRVTLRCSPRSGDLSVYWYQQSLDQGLQFLIQYYNGEERAKGNILERFSAQQFPDLHSELNLSSLELGDSALYFCASTTGPPSSYNEQFFGPGTRLTVL.

In its sample, this clone was seen a few times. The chain recombines TRBV29-1 with TRBJ2-7; the match to TRBD1 covers 9 bases. V lost 6 bases and J lost 0; bases outside the gene matches: 9. The V gene's germline CDR1 is SQVTM and CDR2 ANQGSEA. The CDR3 extends over 15 amino acids. The CDR3 DNA reads TGCAGCGTAACCTCCGGGACAGGGTTCTCCTACGAGCAGTACTTC. Its protein is CSVTSGTGFSYEQYF.

The sample holds a few counts of this clone. V gene TRBV5-1 combines with J gene TRBJ1-3; D ambiguous. V shed 0 bases and J shed 8 bases, with 6 bases lying between them. CDR3 length equals 12 residues. The V gene's germline CDR1 is SGHRS and CDR2 YFSETQ. The CDR3 loop reads CASSLVGDTIYF. CDR3 nucleotides: TGCGCCAGCAGCTTGGTCGGAGACACCATATATTTT.

The chain uses TRBV6-4 and TRBJ2-3; D perhaps matches TRBD1 (8 bases). This CDR3 comprises 17 residues. Germline loops: CDR1 MRHNA, CDR2 SNTAGT. Deletions cut 2 bases from V and 3 bases from J, with 18 bases between. CDR3 amino acids: CASSDQTGGAGTDTQYF. The CDR3 DNA sequence: TGTGCCAGCAGTGACCAAACAGGGGGGGCCGGGACAGATACGCAGTATTTT.

The rearrangement links TRBV6-1 to TRBJ1-6; D is perhaps TRBD1 (5 bases). V was shortened by 3 bases and J by 6 bases, with 12 bases between the two germline ends. The CDR3 extends over 15 amino acids. Germline values: CDR1 MNHNS, CDR2 SASEGT. The CDR3 sequence: CASSEGAGRNSPLHF. In DNA, the CDR3 is TGTGCCAGCAGTGAGGGCGCAGGGCGTAATTCACCCCTCCACTTT.

A few counts support this clone. The V call is TRBV18, the J call TRBJ2-1, with TRBD2 as a possible D gene (6 bases). Germline-derived CDR1 and CDR2 are KGHSH and LQKENI. CDR3 length: 13 amino acids. Trimming pared 4 bases from V and 4 bases from J, leaving 8 bases between. The CDR3 DNA follows: TGTGCCAGCTCACTGGACTATTACAATGAGCAGTTCTTC. Its translation: CASSLDYYNEQFF.

V usage is TRBV5-5 and J usage is TRBJ2-1; tentative D call: TRBD1 (5 bases). CDR1 and CDR2 from the germline V gene are SGHKS and YYEKEE (reference sequence). This CDR3 contains 15 residues. Trimming pared 2 bases from V and 6 bases from J, leaving 15 bases between. CDR3 sequence: CASSFQGATGNEQFF. CDR3 coding DNA: TGTGCCAGCAGCTTCCAAGGGGCGACGGGCAATGAGCAGTTCTTC.

CDR3 DNA sequence: TGTGCCAGCAGCTTGACAGTGAACACTGAAGCTTTCTTT. This gives the protein CASSLTVNTEAFF. The chain employs TRBV5-6 and TRBJ1-1; D remains unclear. The CDR3 is made up of 13 amino acids. With 1 base removed from V and 0 bases from J, the gap between germline ends came to 4 bases. CDR1 and CDR2 (germline): SGHDT, YYEEEE.

V usage is TRBV18 and J usage is TRBJ2-1; 7 nucleotides align to TRBD1. Germline V gene lookup returns CDR1 KGHSH and CDR2 LQKENI. V dropped 3 bases and J dropped 2; count of bases not matched to a gene: 4. The length of the CDR3 is 15 residues. This CDR3 reads CASSPSQGAYNEQFF. Written as DNA, the CDR3 is TGTGCCAGCTCACCTAGTCAGGGGGCCTACAATGAGCAGTTCTTC.

V usage is TRBV2 and J usage is TRBJ1-2; 12 bases line up with TRBD1. Trimming took 7 bases from V and 4 from J; bases not matched to a gene: 13. Germline CDR1 and CDR2: SNHLY and FYNNEI. The CDR3 is 17 amino acids. CDR3 loop: CASTPPGQGARSYGYTF. The CDR3 nucleotides are TGTGCCAGCACCCCCCCGGGACAGGGGGCGCGATCCTATGGCTACACCTTC.

This clone was detected a few times. The chain couples TRBV28 to TRBJ2-2; D might be TRBD1 (6 bases). Trimming stripped 7 bases from V and 2 bases from J, with 14 bases between. The germline V gene has CDR1 MDHEN and CDR2 SYDVKM. The CDR3 has 15 amino acids. Written as DNA, the CDR3 is TGTGCCAGCACCACGCAGGGGACAAACACCGGGGAGCTGTTTTTT. It codes for CASTTQGTNTGELFF.

The chain employs TRBV5-6 and TRBJ2-1; possibly TRBD1 for D (5 bases). V dropped 1 base and J dropped 7 bases, with 15 bases sitting between them. The CDR3 spans 15 residues. The germline V gene has CDR1 SGHDT and CDR2 YYEEEE. The CDR3 region has the DNA TGTGCCAGCAGCTTGCTAGGGGCCACTGGTAATGAGCAGTTCTTC. Translated: CASSLLGATGNEQFF.

J is TRBJ2-3 and V is TRBV10-2, with 10 positions matching TRBD2. V lost 6 bases and J lost 6; bases outside the gene matches: 6. The germline V gene has CDR1 WSHSY and CDR2 SAAADI. This CDR3 is built from 14 residues. The CDR3 is CASSPSGGADTQYF. The CDR3 region has the DNA TGCGCCAGCAGCCCTAGCGGGGGTGCGGATACGCAGTATTTT.

CDR3: CASSPPTPGTGAGYTF. The CDR3 nucleotides are TGTGCCAGCTCACCACCCACGCCGGGGACAGGGGCTGGCTACACCTTC. The rearrangement links TRBV18 to TRBJ1-2, with 10 positions matching TRBD1. CDR1 KGHSH and CDR2 LQKENI come from the germline V gene. There are 16 residues in the CDR3. Trimming took 0 bases from V and 7 from J; bases not matched to a gene: 8. Variable domain in full (rest from reference TRBV18 and TRBJ1-2): NAGVMQNPRHLVRRRGQEARLRCSPMKGHSHVYWYRQLPEEGLKFMVYLQKENIIDESGMPKERFSAEFPKEGPSILRIQQVVRGDSAAYFCASSPPTPGTGAGYTFGSGTRLTVV.